The sample holds a few counts of the clone carrying this T cell receptor (beta chain). Stated time point: recipient sample about 28 days before transplant, after cytoreduction. Trimming shortened V by 6 bases and J by 0 bases, and 18 bases separated the two germline ends. From germline, CDR1 is MDHEN and CDR2 SYDVKM. The CDR3 totals 18 residues. The sample belongs to a study of T cell clonotyping in hematopoietic cell transplantation. TCRdb's copy holds only in-frame clones and misses some; the assay was immunoSEQ multiplex PCR. This table holds some 10,000 clones, around nine tenths found once. The sample in question was peripheral blood mononuclear cells, obtained before stem cell transplant. This chain joins TRBV28 and TRBJ2-6, with D perhaps matching TRBD1 (6 bases). The receptor's source is a woman aged 45-59 years with chronic myeloid leukemia. Some clones in this sample may be carry-over from other donors' samples. The CDR3 bases are TGTGCCAGCAGCCTGAGTTTCAGGGGACGCTCTGGGGCCAACGTCCTGACTTTC. As protein: CASSLSFRGRSGANVLTF.